A single TCR beta chain is shown here with its context. Its antigen is not yet known. Base-call qualities are not available, and no considerably larger clone is one nucleotide away. The library was made by the immunoSEQ multiplex PCR assay. The multiplex PCR relied on a mix of 60 forward primers for TCR Vbeta segments and 13 reverse primers for TCR Jbeta segments. The CDR3 region of rearranged TCR beta genes was amplified from genomic DNA with a multiplex PCR assay. The amplified TCR beta libraries were sequenced on the Illumina HiSeq System as 87-base-pair reads. As for the authors' bioinformatics: A later analysis tallied roughly 80 million unique TCR beta chains across the roughly 610 repertoires, and about 10 million of those chains were shared by two or more donors. A nearest-neighbor algorithm error-corrected the raw reads and collapsed the reads into unique sequences, merging closely related sequences to remove PCR and sequencing errors. CDR3 sequences were aligned to IMGT reference sequences to assign V, D and J gene segments. For a sequence to be retained, at least a six-nucleotide match to both a V gene segment and a J gene segment was required. Rearrangements were classified as productive when the CDR3 lacked stop codons and remained in frame with V and J, and all other rearrangements were classified as non-productive. CDR3 was defined according to IMGT convention as the region running from the second conserved V-encoded cysteine to the conserved J-encoded phenylalanine. In an earlier analysis of more than 550 of the donors, sequences lacking an unambiguous match to a single V gene segment were excluded. In an earlier analysis of approximately 560 of the donors, a V segment was called functional when productive rearrangements were above 56.7%, and segregating when the standard deviation between donors exceeded 5%. A statistical classification framework was developed to diagnose cytomegalovirus status using the catalog of TCR beta chain sequences. In a later analysis, TCR nucleotide sequences were compared against IMGT/GENE-DB human TR gene sequences so that V and J genes could be assigned. The TCRdist pipeline was used in a later analysis to assign CDR3 sequences and most-parsimonious VDJ recombination scenarios. In a later analysis, each TCR beta chain was defined by its CDR3 amino acid sequence together with its V-gene family, and reads without a unique V-gene family were excluded. As a way to deal with suspected cross-contamination and a sequencing artifact, a later analysis dropped roughly 620 nucleotide sequences that were highly shared and had low generation probability. A later analysis calculated a clonal expansion index for each public chain from normalized within-repertoire ranks of inferred template counts. In a later analysis, generation probabilities were computed with a VDJ recombination model fitted to out-of-frame rearrangements, and the resulting probabilities were checked against IGoR. In a later analysis, TCR-TCR, TCR-HLA and TCR-CMV co-occurrence was scored with hypergeometric tests, and a repertoire-size bias correction was applied to TCR pairs. A later analysis estimated false discovery rates by permuting HLA or CMV assignments 20 times. In a later analysis, co-occurring TCRs were grouped using DBSCAN, and TCRdist sequence similarity was added for clustering within HLA-allele-positive subsets. Repertoires with fewer than 30,000 or more than 120,000 public chains were left out of co-occurrence clustering, as were a few repertoires with anomalous nucleotide sharing. TCRdb took over this immuneACCESS table, retaining in-frame rearrangements with V and J assigned. Such tables are incomplete; in checked studies, under half of the missing clones stem from an unresolved V gene, and the remainder is unexplained. Clone size and V and J calls were adopted from that table, with D and trimming inferred from the DNA. The sample records about 200,000 clones, less than 90% of which are singletons. Roughly 0.32% of the sample rests with the top ten.

The data were obtained in a study of cytomegalovirus exposure and HLA in healthy donors (dated by TCRdb to about 2017). At the level of the whole study: According to an earlier analysis of 587 of the donors, some 180 million T cells yielded over 90 million unique TCR beta sequences and about 300 Gb of sequence data. A later genetic analysis used genome-wide SNP genotypes for about 55% of the 666 donors, treating that subset as a discovery cohort. A separate validation cohort of approximately 130 different subjects was used in addition to the approximately 640-subject first cohort. An earlier analysis of 587 of the donors used high-throughput TCR beta sequencing to judge whether each TCR beta V gene segment behaved as functional or pseudogenic. Of the 300 to 500 genotyped donors, over 80% were placed in the genetic ancestry cluster associated with self-reported Caucasian donors. In a later analysis, previously published TCR beta repertoires from about 670 donors were re-analyzed and high-resolution HLA genotyping was added so that TCR occurrence patterns could be studied. On average, 235,054 unique TCR beta nucleotide sequences were sequenced per donor among 300 to 500 genotyped donors of the cohort, with roughly a sixth of those sequences being non-productive. Because of strong linkage in the cohort, five DR-DQ haplotypes were treated as single units for association and clustering. Every discovery cohort repertoire had been produced on one sequencing platform. The study was designed to test whether signatures of past pathogen exposure could be identified by cataloging public T cell receptors. Class I and class II HLA loci were covered by the typing at four-digit resolution. The study combined high-throughput TCR immunosequencing, statistical association of individual TCRs with disease status, and machine learning to predict cytomegalovirus infection status. In the later analysis, no new phenotypic data were used to find candidate immune exposures; instead, reliance was placed on TCR beta sequences and their occurrence across donors. Donor age, sex, ethnicity and CMV serostatus were compiled alongside the repertoire data. The T cell repertoires of some 670 subjects were profiled by immunosequencing and related to cytomegalovirus serostatus. Roughly 310 gigabases of sequencing data and some 85 million unique TCR sequences were included in an early release covering several hundred HLA-typed donors. The number of donors typed differed by locus, with about 629-640 for A, B, C, DRB1 and DQB1, roughly 520 for DQA1, 600 to 610 for DPA1, and some 450 for DPB1.

What the work shows at the level of the full study, not this receptor alone: The authors suggested that the approach could potentially be extended to other disease states and immunological phenotypes. The 87-base-pair reads could not distinguish some IMGT-functional V segments, including TRBV6-2 and TRBV6-3, so those segments were excluded. The study listed 150 to 200 TCR beta chains as associated with cytomegalovirus. In vitro tests confirmed that a few of the cytomegalovirus-associated TCR beta chains recognize cytomegalovirus antigens. Most TCR sequences were observed very rarely across donors, whereas some public TCRs were present in many individuals. In an earlier analysis of more than 500 of the donors, most TCR beta V segments appeared in productive rearrangements about 90% or about 30% of the time, broadly matching IMGT annotations. According to a later genetic analysis, donors in an Asian-associated ancestry cluster had fewer N-insertions in productive TCRs than the approximately 630-donor mean. Roughly uniform sequencing depth across donors was assumed in presence/absence analyses, although this assumption may not hold. Because counts were too low, seventeen rarely observed V segments, including chromosome 9 orphons, were excluded from the earlier analysis of 587 of the donors. Compared with equally common non-associated chains, HLA-associated TCR beta chains in a later analysis were more clonally expanded and had lower generation probabilities. V-gene and J-gene trimming of TCR beta chains was associated with a missense DCLRE1C variant in a later genetic analysis, and the association was replicated in an independent cohort. In a later analysis, several top co-occurrence clusters were reported to appear linked to parvovirus B19, influenza, CMV and Epstein-Barr virus. The classifier was reported to diagnose cytomegalovirus status with high specificity and sensitivity in both the original and validation cohorts. Immune exposure information for the cohort was limited to CMV serostatus. A further reported finding was that TCR beta sequences accurately predicted the HLA-A and HLA-B alleles for most subjects in the first cohort. When HLA alleles, especially DR and DQ, strongly co-occurred, TCR associations were difficult to assign to individual alleles. A cluster of highly shared sequence variants was judged likely to be a technical artifact of the sequencing pipeline. HLA typing was unavailable for some donors at each locus, so association tests used only the typed subset. Specific HLA alleles were associated with 15,000 to 20,000 TCR beta sequences at a false discovery rate of 0.05 in a later analysis. A later analysis found that TCR association rates varied across HLA loci, with DRB1 alleles showing the most associated TCRs and HLA-C alleles the fewest. Linkage disequilibrium might explain the correlated functional status among segregating V segments, but an unknown experimental factor could not be ruled out. The cohort was sequenced for TCR beta chains only, and without alpha or paired-chain data the features that could be detected were limited. In a later analysis, most CMV-associated TCR beta chains were found to appear HLA-restricted, with HLA associations seemingly driven largely by CMV exposure.

The cohort was made up of roughly 670 healthy bone marrow donors. At the time of sampling, every cohort member was nominally healthy, though immune exposures that went unrecorded were likely present. The donor tested CMV seronegative and was one of the 352 seronegative cohort members. A peripheral blood sample was collected from each donor, and TCR beta sequencing was performed on peripheral blood mononuclear cells. Genomic DNA extraction from the blood cell samples was performed with the Qiagen DNeasy Blood Extraction Kit. CDR1 and CDR2 were assigned from the germline V gene as MNHNS and SASEGT. The V end gives up 6 bases and the J end 1 base, leaving 7 bases in the junction not matched to a gene. CDR3 length: 15 amino acids, cysteine to phenylalanine. Only CDR3 DNA is held: 45 bases, read in frame from base 1.

The receptor comes from a woman younger than 45 in good health and CMV-seronegative. The specimen was PBMCs. Recombination linked TRBV6-1 to TRBJ2-7, with 9 junctional bases fitting TRBD2. For the CDR3, the sequence is CASRGGGAGSYEQYF. Here is the DNA: TGTGCCAGCAGGGGCGGGGGGGCCGGTTCCTACGAGCAGTACTTC.